Listed below are T cell receptor beta chains from one sample, sequenced in a study of OX40 agonist ivuxolimab in advanced cancers. Produced via immunoSEQ multiplex PCR; TCRdb's table is partial and in-frame only. The sample shows about 24,000 clones, approximately 91% of them seen only once. The material was CD4+ or CD8+ T cells sorted from blood, obtained in a trial of the OX40 agonist ivuxolimab. These receptors came from an adult with an advanced solid tumor such as melanoma, head and neck, liver or kidney cancer. The conserved cysteine and the conserved F or W are not part of the CDR3 here.

V: TRBV7-9; J: TRBJ2-3; length: 11; CDR3: ASSLDRGDTQY
V: TRBV27; J: TRBJ2-3; length: 11; CDR3: ATSGLATDTQY
V: TRBV6-6; J: TRBJ1-1; length: 13; CDR3: ASSNRQGSGTEAF
V: TRBV27; J: TRBJ1-1; length: 12; CDR3: ASSGGQENTEAF
V: TRBV6-5; J: TRBJ1-5; length: 12; CDR3: ASSSLYGNQPQH
V: TRBV5-5; J: TRBJ1-2; length: 13; CDR3: ASSPRGGIIYGYT
V: TRBV4-1; J: TRBJ2-4; length: 15; CDR3: ASSQVGGQLAKNIQY
V: TRBV7-9; J: TRBJ2-7; length: 11; CDR3: ASSTGQDYEQY
V: TRBV10-3; J: TRBJ2-3; length: 15; CDR3: ATAPNMAGTPRDTQY
V: TRBV30; J: TRBJ1-2; length: 11; CDR3: AWSGQGRYGYT
V: TRBV28; J: TRBJ1-5; length: 14; CDR3: ASSLLSPADNQPQH
V: TRBV25-1; J: TRBJ2-2; length: 16; CDR3: ASSGPGTSGRAHGELF
V: TRBV18; J: TRBJ2-1; length: 14; CDR3: ASSIPGQGTYNEQF
V: TRBV7-9; J: TRBJ1-2; length: 14; CDR3: ASSPGTGGAQYGYT
V: TRBV19; J: TRBJ1-2; length: 13; CDR3: ASTWTGGANYGYT
V: TRBV10-3; J: TRBJ2-7; length: 12; CDR3: AITQGDRNYEQY
V: TRBV5-8; J: TRBJ1-4; length: 18; CDR3: ASSLRASGELLGTNEKLF
V: TRBV6-5; J: TRBJ2-3; length: 12; CDR3: ASSYGGVSDTQY
V: TRBV6-1; J: TRBJ1-5; length: 14; CDR3: ASSETGFMNNQPQH
V: TRBV7-3; J: TRBJ2-2; length: 13; CDR3: ASSLTGLSTGELF
V: TRBV20-1; J: TRBJ2-7; length: 9; CDR3: SARDPPGQY
V: TRBV5-6; J: TRBJ2-5; length: 15; CDR3: ASSLGGVTPNQETQY
V: TRBV5-5; J: TRBJ1-4; length: 14; CDR3: ASSLSGGELHEKLF
V: TRBV7-3; J: TRBJ1-6; length: 12; CDR3: ASSLNRGVSPLH
V: TRBV9; J: TRBJ1-1; length: 13; CDR3: ASSVAGGPGTEAF
V: TRBV7-9; J: TRBJ1-2; length: 12; CDR3: ASSLVGGEIGYT
V: TRBV6-6; J: TRBJ1-3; length: 11; CDR3: ASSQLLGNTIY
V: TRBV19; J: TRBJ2-5; length: 11; CDR3: ASSIGSQETQY
V: TRBV7-2; J: TRBJ2-1; length: 11; CDR3: ASSLKGVDEQF
V: TRBV14; J: -; length: 11; CDR3: ASSSYISYEQY
V: TRBV10-3; J: TRBJ2-7; length: 13; CDR3: AIRKGGFTSYEQY
V: TRBV4-1; J: TRBJ2-7; length: 15; CDR3: ASSHQHRDRNPYEQY
V: TRBV5-1; J: TRBJ2-3; length: 14; CDR3: ASSSVVSGSADTQY
V: TRBV6-4; J: TRBJ2-1; length: 11; CDR3: ASSDYDGNEQF
V: TRBV9; J: TRBJ1-5; length: 15; CDR3: ASSPGTGQGENQPQH
V: TRBV7-2; J: TRBJ2-3; length: 16; CDR3: ASSLETTGGPRADTQY